Shown below are 9 T cell receptor beta chains from a single sample sequenced in a study of T cells expressing NK-cell markers. TCRdb re-called the 5' RACE reads; every CDR3 protein appears as one record, without DNA. Its listing shows 500,000 to 600,000 distinct CDR3 sequences. Sequencing was performed on blood T cells: a sorted CD56 or NKG2C T cell subset, CD4+ or CD8+ T cells, or bulk PBMC T cells (not recorded which). These receptors were taken from a man aged 18-30 years in good health.

V and J are TRBV7-2 and TRBJ2-1; TCRdb proposes TRBD2, but this gene call is untestable without DNA. The CDR3 spans 16 residues. From germline, CDR1 is SGHTA and CDR2 FQGNSA. CDR3 region: CASSKGLRGGGDEQFF.

The chain carries TRBV15 and TRBJ2-1; the TCRdb D gene call, TRBD1, has no DNA to confirm it. CDR1 is LNHNV, CDR2 YYDKDF, per germline (reference sequence). The CDR3 runs to 15 residues. This chain's CDR3 is CATSKFGQGVNEQFF.

The V gene is TRBV2, the J gene TRBJ2-5; the TRBD2 assignment by TCRdb is unverifiable without DNA. The CDR3 spans 15 residues. Germline V gene data show CDR1 as SNHLY and CDR2 as FYNNEI. CDR3 sequence: CASTGTSGMGETQYF.

V gene TRBV7-2 combines with J gene TRBJ2-1. Germline V gives CDR1 SGHTA, CDR2 FQGNSA. The CDR3 totals 16 residues. The CDR3: CASSLGTGSSYNEQFF.

The chain has TRBV6-2 or TRBV6-3 and TRBJ2-5; the TCRdb D gene call, TRBD2, has no DNA to confirm it. The CDR3 contains 16 residues. Germline CDR1 reads MNHEY; CDR2 reads SVGEGT. CDR3 amino acids: CASSSHPDTIQETQYF.

The chain joins TRBV5-1 to TRBJ2-4; without DNA, the TCRdb call of TRBD1 cannot be checked. Germline CDR1 and CDR2: SGHRS and YFSETQ. The CDR3 is 13 amino acids. CDR3 sequence reads: CASSPIGGDIQYF.

CDR3 sequence reads: CASSVSRLSYNEQFF. V and J are TRBV6-1 and TRBJ2-1. This CDR3 is built from 15 residues. In germline, CDR1 is MNHNS, CDR2 SASEGT.

The CDR3 region is CASSLSRAQTGYTF. The chain combines TRBV27 with TRBJ1-2; the D call of TRBD1 rests on TCRdb alone, since no DNA is present to check it. The CDR3 is 14 amino acids. Germline loops: CDR1 MNHEY, CDR2 SMNVEV (reference sequence).

This chain joins TRBV3-1 and TRBJ2-1; the D gene TCRdb calls, TRBD2, cannot be checked with no DNA. The germline CDR1 and CDR2 sequences are LGHDT and YNNKEL (reference sequence). The CDR3 consists of 16 residues. The CDR3 region is CASSPTGTSGRGEQFF.